This TCR beta chain was found in a study of tumor-infiltrating lymphocytes in primary liver carcinoma. Study-wide points: It was tumor-adjacent and tumor-blood pairs that overlapped less than tumor region pairs did.

Synthesis of TCR beta cDNA was carried out from 450 to 650 ng total RNA with a constant-region primer. It was through three nested multiplex PCR rounds of slightly modified ARM-PCR that TCR beta libraries arose. The study ran its first two PCR rounds for roughly 11 cycles each, using TRBV1-TRBV30 forward primers and a C-beta reverse primer. TCRdb called the multiplex PCR reads again in MiXCR, with one record for every CDR3 protein. The repertoire consists of nearly 45,000 distinct CDR3 sequences, with around 70% occurring once and the leading ten covering 15% to 20%. Co-extraction of both nucleic acids (RNA and DNA) used roughly 19-33 mg of unsorted bulk tissue. The authors sampled five separate regions per tumor. With regard to this clonotype: Its antigen is not known. The junction departs from germline at one end; a sequencing error may be responsible.

CDR3 length: 12 residues. CDR1 and CDR2 from the germline V gene are MNHEY and SVGEGT. Sequencing was done on a sample of liver tumor tissue from sampling region 2. Described subset: tumor region T2, inferior pole. This TCR derives from a man in his forties with primary liver carcinoma and hepatitis B virus infection. The chain employs TRBV6-2 or TRBV6-3 and TRBJ2-2, with 7 positions matching TRBD2. This chain's CDR3 is CARCREVGVLFF. DNA for the CDR3: TGTGCCCGCTGCCGGGAGGTCGGGGTGCTGTTTTTT.